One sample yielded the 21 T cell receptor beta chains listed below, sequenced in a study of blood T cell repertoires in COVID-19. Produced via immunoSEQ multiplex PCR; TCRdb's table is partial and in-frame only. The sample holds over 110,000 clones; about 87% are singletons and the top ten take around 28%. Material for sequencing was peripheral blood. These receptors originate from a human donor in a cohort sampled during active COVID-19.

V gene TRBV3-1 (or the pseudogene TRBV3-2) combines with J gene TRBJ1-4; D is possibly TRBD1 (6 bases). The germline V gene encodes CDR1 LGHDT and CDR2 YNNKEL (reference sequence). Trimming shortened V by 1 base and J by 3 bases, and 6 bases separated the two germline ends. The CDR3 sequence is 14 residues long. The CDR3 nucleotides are TGTGCCAGCAGCCAAGGGGGGCCTAATGAAAAACTGTTTTTT. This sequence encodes CASSQGGPNEKLFF.

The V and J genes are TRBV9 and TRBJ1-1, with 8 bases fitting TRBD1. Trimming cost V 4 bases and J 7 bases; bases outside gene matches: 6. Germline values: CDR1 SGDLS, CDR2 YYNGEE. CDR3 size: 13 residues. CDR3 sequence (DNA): TGTGCCAGCAGCCAAACAGGGGGGGGTGAAGCTTTCTTT. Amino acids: CASSQTGGGEAFF. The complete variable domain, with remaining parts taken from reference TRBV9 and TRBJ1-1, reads DSGVTQTPKHLITATGQRVTLRCSPRSGDLSVYWYQQSLDQGLQFLIQYYNGEERAKGNILERFSAQQFPDLHSELNLSSLELGDSALYFCASSQTGGGEAFFGQGTRLTVV.

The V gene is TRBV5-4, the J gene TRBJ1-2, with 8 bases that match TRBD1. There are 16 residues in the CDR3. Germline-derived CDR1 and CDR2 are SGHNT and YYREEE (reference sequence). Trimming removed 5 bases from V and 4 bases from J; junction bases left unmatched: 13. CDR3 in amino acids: CASRNSGQGRGYGYTF. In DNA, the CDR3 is TGTGCCAGCAGAAATAGTGGACAGGGTCGAGGCTATGGCTACACCTTC.

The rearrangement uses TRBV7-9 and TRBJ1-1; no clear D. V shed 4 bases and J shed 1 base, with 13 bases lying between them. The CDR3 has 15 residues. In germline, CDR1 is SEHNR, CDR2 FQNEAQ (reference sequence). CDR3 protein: CASSSLEEGNTEAFF. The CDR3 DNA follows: TGTGCCAGCAGCTCCCTCGAGGAGGGGAACACTGAAGCTTTCTTT.

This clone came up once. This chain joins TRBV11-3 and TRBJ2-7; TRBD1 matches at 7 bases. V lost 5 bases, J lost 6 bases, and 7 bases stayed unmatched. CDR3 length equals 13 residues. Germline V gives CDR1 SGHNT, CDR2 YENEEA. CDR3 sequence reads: CASSAQGKGEQYF. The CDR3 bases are TGTGCCAGCAGCGCACAGGGGAAGGGCGAGCAGTACTTC.

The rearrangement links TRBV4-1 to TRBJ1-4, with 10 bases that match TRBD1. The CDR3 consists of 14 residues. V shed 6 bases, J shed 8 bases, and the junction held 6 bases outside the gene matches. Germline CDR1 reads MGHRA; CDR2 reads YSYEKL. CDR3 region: CASSPGTGVEKLFF. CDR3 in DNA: TGCGCCAGCAGTCCCGGGACAGGGGTCGAAAAACTGTTTTTT.

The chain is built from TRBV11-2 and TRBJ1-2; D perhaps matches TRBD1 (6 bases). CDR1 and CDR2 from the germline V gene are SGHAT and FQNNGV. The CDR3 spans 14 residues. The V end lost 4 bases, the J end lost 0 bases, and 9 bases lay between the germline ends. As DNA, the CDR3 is TGTGCCAGCAGCTCTGGGGGCCCTAACTATGGCTACACCTTC. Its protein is CASSSGGPNYGYTF.

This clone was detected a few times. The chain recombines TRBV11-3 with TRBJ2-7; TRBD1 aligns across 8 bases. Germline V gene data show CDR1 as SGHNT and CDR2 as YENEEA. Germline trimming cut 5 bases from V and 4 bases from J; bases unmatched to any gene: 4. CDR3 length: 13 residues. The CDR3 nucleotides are TGTGCCAGCAGCGCAGACAGGGGTTACGAGCAGTACTTC. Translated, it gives CASSADRGYEQYF.

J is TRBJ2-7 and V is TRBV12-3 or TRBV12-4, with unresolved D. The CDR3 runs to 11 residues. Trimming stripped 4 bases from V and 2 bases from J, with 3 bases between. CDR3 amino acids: CASSSAYEQYF. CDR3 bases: TGTGCCAGCAGTTCTGCCTACGAGCAGTACTTC.

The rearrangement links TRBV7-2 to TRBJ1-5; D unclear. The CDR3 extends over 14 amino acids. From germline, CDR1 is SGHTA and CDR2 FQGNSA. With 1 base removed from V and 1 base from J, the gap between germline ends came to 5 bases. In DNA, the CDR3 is TGTGCCAGCAGCTTAGGTCCAAGCAATCAGCCCCAGCATTTT. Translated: CASSLGPSNQPQHF. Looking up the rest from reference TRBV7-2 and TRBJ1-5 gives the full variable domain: GAGVSQSPSNKVTEKGKDVELRCDPISGHTALYWYRQSLGQGLEFLIYFQGNSAPDKSGLPSDRFSAERTGGSVSTLTIQRTQQEDSAVYLCASSLGPSNQPQHFGDGTRLSIL.

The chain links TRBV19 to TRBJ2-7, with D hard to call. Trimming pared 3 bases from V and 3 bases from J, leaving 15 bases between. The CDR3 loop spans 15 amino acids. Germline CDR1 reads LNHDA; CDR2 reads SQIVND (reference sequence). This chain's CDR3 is CASSMGGPLLYEQYF. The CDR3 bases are TGTGCCAGTAGTATGGGTGGGCCCCTCCTCTACGAGCAGTACTTC. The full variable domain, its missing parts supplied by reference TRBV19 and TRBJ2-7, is DGGITQSPKYLFRKEGQNVTLSCEQNLNHDAMYWYRQDPGQGLRLIYYSQIVNDFQKGDIAEGYSVSREKKESFPLTVTSAQKNPTAFYLCASSMGGPLLYEQYFGPGTRLTVT.

CDR3 sequence (DNA): TGTGCCAGCAGCTTAAGGACACGGGCTGAAGGCGAGCAGTACTTC. Amino acid sequence: CASSLRTRAEGEQYF. The V call is TRBV7-6, the J call TRBJ2-7; TRBD1 might be the D (5 bases). Germline loops: CDR1 SGHVS, CDR2 FNYEAQ. With 2 bases removed from V and 6 bases from J, the gap between germline ends came to 17 bases. This CDR3 contains 15 residues.

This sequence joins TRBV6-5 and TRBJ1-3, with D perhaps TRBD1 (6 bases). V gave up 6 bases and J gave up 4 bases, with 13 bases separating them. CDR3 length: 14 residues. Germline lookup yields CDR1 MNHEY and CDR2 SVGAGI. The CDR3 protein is CASSPSGTGNTIYF. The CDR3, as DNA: TGTGCCAGCAGCCCCAGTGGGACAGGAAACACCATATATTTT.

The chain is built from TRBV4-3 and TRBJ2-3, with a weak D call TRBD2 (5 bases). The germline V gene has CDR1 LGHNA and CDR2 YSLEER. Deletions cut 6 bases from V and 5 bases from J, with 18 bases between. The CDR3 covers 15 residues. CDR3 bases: TGCGCCAGCAGTCTTCGAGGGAGCGTATTAGATACGCAGTATTTT. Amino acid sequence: CASSLRGSVLDTQYF.

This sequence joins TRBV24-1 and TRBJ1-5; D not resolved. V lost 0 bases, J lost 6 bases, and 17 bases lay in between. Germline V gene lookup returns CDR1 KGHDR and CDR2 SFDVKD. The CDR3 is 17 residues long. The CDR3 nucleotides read TGTGCCACCAGTGATTTGCACCCTAAAGAAAATGGTCAGCCCCAGCATTTT. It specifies CATSDLHPKENGQPQHF.

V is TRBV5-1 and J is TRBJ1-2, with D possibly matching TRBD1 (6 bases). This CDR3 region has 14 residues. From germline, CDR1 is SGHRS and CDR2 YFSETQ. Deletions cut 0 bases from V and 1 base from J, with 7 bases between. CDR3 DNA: TGCGCCAGCAGCTTGGGGACAGTTAACTATGGCTACACCTTC. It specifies CASSLGTVNYGYTF.

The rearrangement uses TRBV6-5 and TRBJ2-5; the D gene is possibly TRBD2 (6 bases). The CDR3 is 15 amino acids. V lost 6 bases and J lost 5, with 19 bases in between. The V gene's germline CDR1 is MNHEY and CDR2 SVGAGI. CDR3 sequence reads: CASSFTGGAWETQYF. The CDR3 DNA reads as TGTGCCAGCAGCTTTACCGGGGGAGCATGGGAGACCCAGTACTTC.

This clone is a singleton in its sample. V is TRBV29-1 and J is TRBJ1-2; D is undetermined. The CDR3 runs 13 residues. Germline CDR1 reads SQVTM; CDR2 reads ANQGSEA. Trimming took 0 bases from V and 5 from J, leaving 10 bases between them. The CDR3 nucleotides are TGCAGCGTTGAAGATCAAAGGGAGTATGGCTACACCTTC. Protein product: CSVEDQREYGYTF.

CDR3 protein: CASSLGQGDEKLFF. For the CDR3, the DNA is TGTGCCAGCAGCCTGGGACAGGGTGATGAAAAACTGTTTTTT. The chain combines TRBV7-9 with TRBJ1-4, with TRBD1 matching 9 bases. The CDR3 is 14 residues long. The V gene end was trimmed by 5 bases and the J gene end by 6 bases; junction bases not matched to a gene: 4. Germline V gives CDR1 SEHNR, CDR2 FQNEAQ (reference sequence).

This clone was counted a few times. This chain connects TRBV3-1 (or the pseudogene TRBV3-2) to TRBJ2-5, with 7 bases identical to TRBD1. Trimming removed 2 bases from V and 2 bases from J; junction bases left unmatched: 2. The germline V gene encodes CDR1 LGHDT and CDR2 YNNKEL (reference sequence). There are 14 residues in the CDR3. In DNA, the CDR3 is TGTGCCAGCAGCCAACAGGGGGATCAAGAGACCCAGTACTTC. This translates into CASSQQGDQETQYF.

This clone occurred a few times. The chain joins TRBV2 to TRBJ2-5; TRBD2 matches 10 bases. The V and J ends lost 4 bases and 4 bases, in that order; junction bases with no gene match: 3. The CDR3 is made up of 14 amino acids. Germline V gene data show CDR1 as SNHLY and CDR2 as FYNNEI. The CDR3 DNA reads TGTGCCAGCAGTGCCTCTAGCGGGGGAGAGACCCAGTACTTC. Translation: CASSASSGGETQYF.